The present TCR beta chain was sequenced within a study of T cells in localized non-small cell lung cancer. Overall study results and limits: Blood T cell density predicted longer survival; adjacent-lung clonality, shorter. Appearing in adjacent lung were a median roughly 60 of the top 100 tumor clones.

Some clones are missing from TCRdb's copy, which holds only in-frame ones; the method was immunoSEQ multiplex PCR. The sample consists of approximately 3,000 clones, 42% of them appearing once. Germline V gene lookup returns CDR1 GTSNPN and CDR2 SVGIG (reference sequence). This CDR3 contains 15 residues. Trimming took 2 bases from V and 5 from J; bases not matched to a gene: 4. This clone was counted between two and nine times. Its antigen is undetermined. J is TRBJ2-3 and V is TRBV30, with 13 bases fitting TRBD2. This sample comprised lung tumor tissue, obtained before any cancer treatment. The sequence came from a male donor at least 60 years old with stage I lung adenocarcinoma. The CDR3 reads CAWSTGLAGQDTQYF. CDR3 nucleotide sequence: TGTGCCTGGAGTACGGGACTAGCGGGACAAGATACGCAGTATTTT.